This TCR beta chain appears in the sequencing data of a study of shared clonotypes between healthy human individuals. Using immunoSEQ multiplex PCR, the repertoire was profiled, and TCRdb retains in-frame clones only, with some absent. The repertoire holds around 2.5 million clones, under 95% seen once, with about 0.38% in the top ten. Germline CDR1 reads LGHNA; CDR2 reads YNFKEQ. The V gene lost 5 bases and the J gene lost 3 bases, with 17 bases spanning the gap. The CDR3 length is 15 residues. The sequence came from a man between 18 and 35 years old in good health. Some clones in this sample may be carry-over from other donors' samples. Sequencing input: naive CD4+ T cells from PBMCs. The subset: CD45RA+ positively selected. The chain has TRBV4-2 and TRBJ2-7; D is perhaps TRBD1 (5 bases). This CDR3 reads CASSDLWGQGYEQYF. The CDR3 coding sequence is TGTGCCAGCAGCGACCTATGGGGCCAAGGCTACGAGCAGTACTTC.